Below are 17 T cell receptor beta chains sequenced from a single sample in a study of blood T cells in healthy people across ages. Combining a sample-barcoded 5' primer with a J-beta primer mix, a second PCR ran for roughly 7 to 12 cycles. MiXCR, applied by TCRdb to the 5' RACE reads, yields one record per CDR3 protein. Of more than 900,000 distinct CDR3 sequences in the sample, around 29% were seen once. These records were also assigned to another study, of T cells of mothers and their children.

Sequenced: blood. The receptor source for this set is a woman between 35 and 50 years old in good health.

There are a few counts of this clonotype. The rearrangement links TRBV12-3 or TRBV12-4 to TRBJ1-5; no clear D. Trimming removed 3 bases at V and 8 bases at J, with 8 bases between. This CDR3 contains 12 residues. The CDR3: CASSFFEEPQHF. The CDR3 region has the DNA TGTGCCAGCAGTTTTTTCGAGGAGCCCCAGCATTTT.

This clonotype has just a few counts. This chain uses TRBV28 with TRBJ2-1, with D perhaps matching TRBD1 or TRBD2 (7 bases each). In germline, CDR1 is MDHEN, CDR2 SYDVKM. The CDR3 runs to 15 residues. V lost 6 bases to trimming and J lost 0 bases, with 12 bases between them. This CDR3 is CASRSGGASYNEQFF. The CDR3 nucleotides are TGTGCCAGCAGATCAGGGGGGGCCTCCTACAATGAGCAGTTCTTC.

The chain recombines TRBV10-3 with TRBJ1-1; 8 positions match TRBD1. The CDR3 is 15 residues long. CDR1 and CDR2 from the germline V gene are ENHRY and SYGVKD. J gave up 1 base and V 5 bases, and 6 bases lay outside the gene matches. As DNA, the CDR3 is TGTGCCATCAGTCCAGGGGGCTCGGGGAACACTGAAGCTTTCTTT. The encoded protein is CAISPGGSGNTEAFF.

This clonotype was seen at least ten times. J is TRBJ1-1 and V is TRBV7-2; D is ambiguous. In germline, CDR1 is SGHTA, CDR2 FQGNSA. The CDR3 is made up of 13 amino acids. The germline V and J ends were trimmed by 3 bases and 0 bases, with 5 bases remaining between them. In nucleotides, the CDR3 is TGTGCCAGCAGCTTGACGCTGAACACTGAAGCTTTCTTT. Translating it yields CASSLTLNTEAFF.

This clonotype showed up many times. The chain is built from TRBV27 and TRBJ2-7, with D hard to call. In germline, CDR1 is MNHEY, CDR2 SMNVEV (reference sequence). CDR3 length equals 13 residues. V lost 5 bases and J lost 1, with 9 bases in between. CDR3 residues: CASSAPASYEQYF. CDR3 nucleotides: TGTGCCAGCAGTGCCCCCGCGTCCTACGAGCAGTACTTC.

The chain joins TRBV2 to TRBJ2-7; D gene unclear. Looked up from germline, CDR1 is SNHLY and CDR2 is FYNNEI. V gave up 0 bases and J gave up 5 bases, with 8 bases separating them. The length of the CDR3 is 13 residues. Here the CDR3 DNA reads TGTGCCAGCAGTGAAGCGCTTCGTCACGAGCAGTACTTC. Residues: CASSEALRHEQYF.

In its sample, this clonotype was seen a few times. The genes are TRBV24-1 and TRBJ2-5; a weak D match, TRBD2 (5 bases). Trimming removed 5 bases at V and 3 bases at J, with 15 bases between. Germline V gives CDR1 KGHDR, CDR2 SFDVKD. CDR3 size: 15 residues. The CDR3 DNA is TGTGCCACCAGTGGACCAGCGGAATATAAAGAGACCCAGTACTTC. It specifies CATSGPAEYKETQYF.

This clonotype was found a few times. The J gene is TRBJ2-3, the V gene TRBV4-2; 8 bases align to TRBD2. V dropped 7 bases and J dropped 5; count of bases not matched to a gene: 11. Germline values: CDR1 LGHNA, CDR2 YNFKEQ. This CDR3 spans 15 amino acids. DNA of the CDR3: TGTGCCAGCATGGACCGGGGGGGGCGAGGAGATACGCAGTATTTT. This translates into CASMDRGGRGDTQYF.

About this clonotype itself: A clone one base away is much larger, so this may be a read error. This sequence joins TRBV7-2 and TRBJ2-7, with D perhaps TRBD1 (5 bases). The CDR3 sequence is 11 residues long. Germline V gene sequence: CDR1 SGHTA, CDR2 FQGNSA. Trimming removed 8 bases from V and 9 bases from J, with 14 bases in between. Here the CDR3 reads CASQGQGGQYF. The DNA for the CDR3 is TGTGCCAGCCAGGGTCAGGGCGGGCAGTACTTC.

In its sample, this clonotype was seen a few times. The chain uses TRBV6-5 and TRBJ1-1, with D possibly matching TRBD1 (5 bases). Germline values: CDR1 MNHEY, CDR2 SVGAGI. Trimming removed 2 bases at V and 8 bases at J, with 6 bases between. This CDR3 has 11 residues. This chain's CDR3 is CASSYGGEAFF. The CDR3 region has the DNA TGTGCCAGCAGTTACGGGGGGGAAGCTTTCTTT.

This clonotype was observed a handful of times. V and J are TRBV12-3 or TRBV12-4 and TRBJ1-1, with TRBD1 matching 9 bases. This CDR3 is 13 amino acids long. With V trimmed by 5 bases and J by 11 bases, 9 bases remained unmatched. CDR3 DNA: TGTGCCAGCAGTACAGGGGGCCCCGCACGGGCTTTCTTT. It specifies CASSTGGPARAFF.

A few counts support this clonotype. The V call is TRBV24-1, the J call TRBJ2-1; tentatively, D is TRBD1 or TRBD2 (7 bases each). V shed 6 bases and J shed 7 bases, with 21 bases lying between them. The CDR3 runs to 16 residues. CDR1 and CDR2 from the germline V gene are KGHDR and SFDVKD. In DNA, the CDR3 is TGTGCCACCAGTTTAGGTTCAGGGGGGGCGAGGAATGAGCAGTTCTTC. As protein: CATSLGSGGARNEQFF.

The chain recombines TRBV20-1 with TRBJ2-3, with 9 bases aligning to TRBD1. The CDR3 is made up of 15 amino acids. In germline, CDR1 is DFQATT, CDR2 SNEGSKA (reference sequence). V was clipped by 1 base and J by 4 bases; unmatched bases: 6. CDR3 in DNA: TGCAGTGCTAGAGCCCGCACAGGGGGCGCAGATACGCAGTATTTT. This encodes CSARARTGGADTQYF.

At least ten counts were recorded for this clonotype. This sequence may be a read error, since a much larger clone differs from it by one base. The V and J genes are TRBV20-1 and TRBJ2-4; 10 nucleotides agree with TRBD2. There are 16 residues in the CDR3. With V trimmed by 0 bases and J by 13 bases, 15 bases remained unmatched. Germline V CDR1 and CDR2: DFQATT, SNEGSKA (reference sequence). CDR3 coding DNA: TGCAGTGCTAGAGATCTTCTAGCGGGGGCCGACAATGAGCAGTACTTC. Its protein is CSARDLLAGADNEQYF.

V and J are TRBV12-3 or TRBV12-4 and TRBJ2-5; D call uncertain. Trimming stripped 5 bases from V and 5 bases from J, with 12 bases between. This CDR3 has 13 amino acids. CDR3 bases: TGTGCCAGCAGTCCATGGGCACCGGAGACCCAGTACTTC. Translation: CASSPWAPETQYF.

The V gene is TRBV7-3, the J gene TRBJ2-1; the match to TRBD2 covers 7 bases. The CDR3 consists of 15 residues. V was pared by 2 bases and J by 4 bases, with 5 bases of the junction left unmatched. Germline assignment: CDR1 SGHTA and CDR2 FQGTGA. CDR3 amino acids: CASSLQAGEYNEQFF. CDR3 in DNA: TGTGCCAGCAGCTTACAGGCGGGGGAGTACAATGAGCAGTTCTTC.

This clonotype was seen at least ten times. The DNA of the CDR3 is TGCAGTGCTAGGGGAGACACCACCTACGAGCAGTACTTC. This gives the protein CSARGDTTYEQYF. The V call is TRBV20-1, the J call TRBJ2-7; D perhaps matches TRBD2 (5 bases). The V gene lost 3 bases and the J gene lost 2 bases, with 11 bases spanning the gap. Germline CDR1 and CDR2: DFQATT and SNEGSKA (reference sequence). There are 13 residues in the CDR3.